The 28 T cell receptor beta chains below were found in one sample sequenced in a study of CD8+ T cells in alopecia areata (dated by TCRdb to about 2018). The sample's time point label is to be understood as: baseline before oral tofacitinib. Library construction relied on the immunoSEQ multiplex PCR assay. To provide template for TCR sequencing, every sample had RNA extracted and reverse transcribed into cDNA. The table was pulled from immuneACCESS by TCRdb, which kept in-frame rearrangements only. Such tables lose some clones; where checked, under half of the loss comes from unresolved V genes, and the rest has no known cause. This sample gives about 170,000 clones in total; roughly 66% of them show up just once. Over 10% of the sample is in the top ten clones. This specimen consisted of CD8+ T cells sorted from blood, obtained at week 0. The receptors were sampled from a human donor with alopecia areata.

The chain has TRBV5-4 and TRBJ1-2, with TRBD1 matching 8 bases. The CDR3 runs to 13 residues. With V trimmed by 5 bases and J by 7 bases, 7 bases remained unmatched. The V gene's germline CDR1 is SGHNT and CDR2 YYREEE (reference sequence). The DNA of the CDR3 is TGTGCCAGCAGTGCCGGACAGGGAGCTGGCTACACCTTC. Encoded protein: CASSAGQGAGYTF.

The chain recombines TRBV13 with TRBJ2-7, with D perhaps TRBD1 or TRBD2 (5 bases each). Germline values: CDR1 PRHDT, CDR2 FYEKMQ (reference sequence). This CDR3 is 12 amino acids long. V shed 8 bases and J shed 6 bases, with 14 bases lying between them. In DNA form, the CDR3 reads TGTGCCAGCGCTACTGGGACCCGCGAGCAGTACTTC. It encodes CASATGTREQYF.

The chain is built from TRBV13 and TRBJ1-1; the D gene is possibly TRBD1 (5 bases). The V end was cut by 2 bases, the J end by 8 bases, with 12 bases between. In germline, CDR1 is PRHDT, CDR2 FYEKMQ (reference sequence). CDR3 length: 13 residues. The CDR3, as DNA: TGTGCCAGCAGCTTACGGGGCGTAACGGAAGCTTTCTTT. Residues: CASSLRGVTEAFF.

This clone was seen only a few times. The genes are TRBV10-2 and TRBJ2-3, with 9 positions matching TRBD2. The CDR3 runs 17 residues. Germline values: CDR1 WSHSY, CDR2 SAAADI. J was trimmed by 6 bases and V by 2 bases; bases with no gene match: 12. The CDR3 is CASSETSLRGGLDTQYF. Written as DNA, the CDR3 is TGCGCCAGCAGTGAGACGAGCCTGCGGGGGGGCCTCGATACGCAGTATTTT.

V gene TRBV19 combines with J gene TRBJ1-2; 8 bases match TRBD1. Per germline, CDR1 LNHDA and CDR2 SQIVND (reference sequence). Losses at the gene ends were 5 bases for V and 4 bases for J; bases not matched to a gene: 3. There are 13 residues in the CDR3. CDR3 residues: CASSHTGGYGYTF. In nucleotides, the CDR3 is TGTGCCAGTAGTCATACAGGGGGCTATGGCTACACCTTC.

The chain couples TRBV25-1 to TRBJ2-7; tentatively, D is TRBD1 (6 bases). V was cut by 8 bases and J by 6 bases, with 11 bases left in between. There are 11 residues in the CDR3. Germline-derived CDR1 and CDR2 are MGHDK and SYGVNS. The CDR3 loop is CASGYRVEQYF. The CDR3 DNA follows: TGTGCCAGCGGCTACAGGGTCGAGCAGTACTTC.

This clone is a singleton in its sample. J is TRBJ2-7 and V is TRBV30, with 12 bases identical to TRBD2. V trimming: 2 bases; J trimming: 5 bases; junction bases outside the gene matches: 7. The CDR3 covers 15 residues. Germline assignment: CDR1 GTSNPN and CDR2 SVGIG (reference sequence). The CDR3 region is CAWSFLAGGPHEQYF. DNA of the CDR3: TGTGCCTGGAGTTTCCTAGCGGGGGGGCCTCACGAGCAGTACTTC.

This clone was found a few times. The genes are TRBV2 and TRBJ2-7, with a tentative D call TRBD1 (5 bases). The V and J ends lost 7 bases and 5 bases respectively, with 9 bases between them. The CDR3 runs 11 residues. CDR1 and CDR2 (germline): SNHLY, FYNNEI. The CDR3 loop is CASKGRDEQYF. As DNA, the CDR3 is TGTGCCAGCAAGGGGCGCGACGAGCAGTACTTC.

The chain recombines TRBV29-1 with TRBJ2-1; the D call may be TRBD1 or TRBD2 (5 bases each). Germline V lookup: CDR1 SQVTM, CDR2 ANQGSEA. Trimming pared 3 bases from V and 6 bases from J, leaving 9 bases between. The CDR3 covers 12 residues. The CDR3 DNA reads as TGCAGCGTTGATGGTGGGGGCAATGAGCAGTTCTTC. Translation: CSVDGGGNEQFF.

The chain combines TRBV5-1 with TRBJ2-7; TRBD1 matches at 8 bases. The junction had 10 bases not matched to a gene; V was cut back by 6 bases and J by 2 bases. CDR3 size: 15 residues. Germline CDR1 is SGHRS and CDR2 is YFSETQ. CDR3 protein: CASMDRDRNPYEQYF. The CDR3 nucleotides read TGCGCCAGCATGGATAGGGACAGGAATCCCTACGAGCAGTACTTC.

This chain uses TRBV4-2 with TRBJ1-2; no clear D gene. The CDR3 runs to 12 residues. Germline V gene lookup returns CDR1 LGHNA and CDR2 YNFKEQ. Trimming removed 3 bases from V and 7 bases from J, with 9 bases in between. The chain's CDR3 is CASSQAPVGYTF. The CDR3 nucleotides are TGTGCCAGCAGCCAGGCACCGGTTGGCTACACCTTC.

V usage is TRBV4-1 and J usage is TRBJ2-5; the D is unclear. The CDR3 length is 13 residues. V was cut by 0 bases and J by 5 bases, with 7 bases left in between. Germline CDR1 MGHRA, CDR2 YSYEKL. CDR3 nucleotides: TGCGCCAGCAGCCAAGACAGGATCGAGACCCAGTACTTC. This gives the protein CASSQDRIETQYF.

This clone was counted only a few times. The chain carries TRBV21-1 and TRBJ1-5; TRBD1, the D gene given by the table, was not confirmed from the DNA. TRBV21-1 is tagged as a pseudogene. This CDR3 has 15 residues. DNA for the CDR3: TGTGCCAGCAGCGCAGGATTTAATAGCAATCAGCCCCAGCATTTT. Its translation is CASSAGFNSNQPQHF.

This clone was counted a few times. This chain joins TRBV13 and TRBJ2-1; 13 bases are shared with TRBD2. Germline CDR1 and CDR2: PRHDT and FYEKMQ (reference sequence). The CDR3 is made up of 19 amino acids. The V segment lost 4 bases and the J segment 0 bases; nucleotides outside the gene matches: 9. CDR3 amino acids: CASSSGLAGPHSSYNEQFF. For the CDR3, the DNA is TGTGCCAGCAGCTCGGGACTAGCGGGGCCTCATAGCTCCTACAATGAGCAGTTCTTC.

The chain joins TRBV30 to TRBJ2-7; D uncertain. Germline V gene lookup returns CDR1 GTSNPN and CDR2 SVGIG (reference sequence). The length of the CDR3 is 12 residues. V lost 0 bases and J lost 1, with 4 bases in between. The CDR3 DNA sequence: TGTGCCTGGAGTGTTGTATCCTACGAGCAGTACTTC. Amino acid sequence: CAWSVVSYEQYF.

This clone was detected only once. V is TRBV7-9 and J is TRBJ2-5; no clear D. This CDR3 region has 15 residues. V was trimmed by 5 bases and J by 2 bases, leaving 15 bases between them. From germline, CDR1 is SEHNR and CDR2 FQNEAQ (reference sequence). CDR3 coding DNA: TGTGCCAGCAGCAGACGACTGGGATTTCAAGAGACCCAGTACTTC. This gives the protein CASSRRLGFQETQYF.

Remarks on this clone: Additional DNA sequences in this sample encode the identical CDR3. This chain connects TRBV9 to TRBJ2-3; unclear D gene. The CDR3 contains 10 residues. Per germline, CDR1 SGDLS and CDR2 YYNGEE. Trimming pared 3 bases from V and 8 bases from J, leaving 4 bases between. CDR3 residues: CASSGATQYF. CDR3 coding DNA: TGTGCCAGCAGCGGCGCTACGCAGTATTTT.

The V call is TRBV9, the J call TRBJ1-4, with 10 bases identical to TRBD1. Germline CDR1 is SGDLS and CDR2 is YYNGEE. After removal of 0 bases from V and 6 bases from J, the junction contained 2 bases not matched to a gene. The CDR3 length is 15 residues. The CDR3 DNA follows: TGTGCCAGCAGCGTAGTTGGGACAGGGGATGAAAAACTGTTTTTT. As protein: CASSVVGTGDEKLFF.

This clone was counted only a few times. CDR3 DNA: TGTGCCAGCAGCTTAGACAGAAACACTGAAGCTTTCTTT. The encoded protein is CASSLDRNTEAFF. The rearrangement links TRBV7-9 to TRBJ1-1; D is ambiguous. Looked up from germline, CDR1 is SEHNR and CDR2 is FQNEAQ (reference sequence). V was cut by 1 base and J by 2 bases, with 5 bases left in between. The CDR3 loop spans 13 amino acids. The whole variable domain, remainder taken from reference TRBV7-9 and TRBJ1-1, is DTGVSQNPRHKITKRGQNVTFRCDPISEHNRLYWYRQTLGQGPEFLTYFQNEAQLEKSRLLSDRFSAERPKGSFSTLEIQRTEQGDSAMYLCASSLDRNTEAFFGQGTRLTVV.

The chain carries TRBV9 and TRBJ2-7; TRBD1 agrees at 8 bases. The CDR3 loop spans 15 amino acids. V gave up 0 bases and J gave up 2 bases; unmatched junction bases: 4. Germline V lookup: CDR1 SGDLS, CDR2 YYNGEE. The DNA of the CDR3 is TGTGCCAGCAGCGTAGGGACAGGGAGCACCTACGAGCAGTACTTC. Translated, it gives CASSVGTGSTYEQYF.

The chain carries TRBV2 and TRBJ2-5, with D maybe TRBD1 (5 bases). Germline loops: CDR1 SNHLY, CDR2 FYNNEI. V shed 0 bases and J shed 3 bases, with 11 bases lying between them. The CDR3 extends over 15 amino acids. The DNA of the CDR3 is TGTGCCAGCAGTGAAGCGCTTTCCAGGGAAGAGACCCAGTACTTC. Its protein product is CASSEALSREETQYF. Drawing the rest from reference TRBV2 and TRBJ2-5, the complete variable domain is EPEVTQTPSHQVTQMGQEVILRCVPISNHLYFYWYRQILGQKVEFLVSFYNNEISEKSEIFDDQFSVERPDGSNFTLKIRSTKLEDSAMYFCASSEALSREETQYFGPGTRLLVL.

This clone was counted once. J is TRBJ2-1 and V is TRBV7-8; 7 bases match TRBD1. This CDR3 has 15 amino acids. Germline V gene data show CDR1 as SGHVS and CDR2 as FQNEAQ. J gave up 6 bases and V 5 bases, and 10 bases lay outside the gene matches. The CDR3 nucleotides read TGTGCCAGCAGCGCCAACAGGGGAATTGGCAATGAGCAGTTCTTC. Protein product: CASSANRGIGNEQFF.

This chain links TRBV13 with TRBJ2-7; TRBD2 matches at 8 bases. V shed 4 bases and J 4 bases; nucleotides not matched to a gene: 9. This CDR3 has 15 amino acids. Germline loops: CDR1 PRHDT, CDR2 FYEKMQ (reference sequence). The CDR3 protein is CASSSSSGGRYEQYF. Here the CDR3 DNA reads TGTGCCAGCAGCTCCTCGTCGGGGGGGAGGTACGAGCAGTACTTC.

This clone has just one count. The gene calls are TRBV2 and TRBJ1-1; 7 bases map to TRBD1. The CDR3 contains 11 residues. Germline V lookup: CDR1 SNHLY, CDR2 FYNNEI. Trimming at V came to 4 bases and at J to 8 bases, leaving 1 base not matched to a gene. CDR3 DNA sequence: TGTGCCAGCAGTGCGGGACAGGAAGCTTTCTTT. Protein sequence: CASSAGQEAFF. Supplemented by reference TRBV2 and TRBJ1-1, the full variable domain reads EPEVTQTPSHQVTQMGQEVILRCVPISNHLYFYWYRQILGQKVEFLVSFYNNEISEKSEIFDDQFSVERPDGSNFTLKIRSTKLEDSAMYFCASSAGQEAFFGQGTRLTVV.

This clone was counted between two and nine times. The rearrangement uses TRBV5-6 and TRBJ2-3, with 11 bases that match TRBD2. The CDR3 is 17 residues long. Germline-derived CDR1 and CDR2 are SGHDT and YYEEEE. J was trimmed by 0 bases and V by 4 bases; bases with no gene match: 7. The CDR3 nucleotides are TGTGCCAGCAGCGCGGATGGGACTAGCGGTAGCACAGATACGCAGTATTTT. Its translation: CASSADGTSGSTDTQYF. Combining the CDR3 with reference TRBV5-6 and TRBJ2-3 gives the whole variable domain DAGVTQSPTHLIKTRGQQVTLRCSPKSGHDTVSWYQQALGQGPQFIFQYYEEEERQRGNFPDRFSGHQFPNYSSELNVNALLLGDSALYLCASSADGTSGSTDTQYFGPGTRLTVL.

A few counts support this clone. The sample carries other DNA sequences with the same CDR3. The V call is TRBV27, the J call TRBJ1-1; 9 nucleotides match TRBD1. The V gene end was trimmed by 6 bases and the J gene end by 4 bases; junction bases not matched to a gene: 6. The CDR3 covers 14 residues. Germline V lookup: CDR1 MNHEY, CDR2 SMNVEV (reference sequence). The CDR3 loop is CASSLGQGGTEAFF. In DNA, the CDR3 is TGTGCCAGCAGCTTGGGACAGGGCGGCACTGAAGCTTTCTTT.

The genes are TRBV6-4 and TRBJ2-3; 7 positions agree with TRBD2. The CDR3 runs 14 residues. Per the germline V gene, CDR1 is MRHNA and CDR2 is SNTAGT. The V gene end was trimmed by 6 bases and the J gene end by 6 bases; junction bases not matched to a gene: 9. CDR3 sequence reads: CASSPGGPHDTQYF. The CDR3 DNA sequence: TGTGCCAGCAGCCCGGGGGGACCACATGATACGCAGTATTTT.

In regard to this clone: Different DNA sequences within this sample yield the same CDR3. This chain links TRBV30 with TRBJ2-7; D possibly corresponds to TRBD2 (7 bases). Looked up from germline, CDR1 is GTSNPN and CDR2 is SVGIG (reference sequence). Trimming left V 2 bases short and J 4 bases short, with 12 bases between. The CDR3 length is 13 residues. CDR3 DNA sequence: TGTGCCTGGAGTAGGGGGGGCCCTTACGAGCAGTACTTC. Amino acids: CAWSRGGPYEQYF.